The clone carrying this T cell receptor (beta chain) showed up just once. This sample was taken from a study of TIL therapy for anti-PD-1-resistant metastatic lung cancer. Time point here: pre-treatment sample, taken before nivolumab and TIL therapy. Per germline, CDR1 SGHAT and CDR2 FQNNGV. The CDR3 length is 12 residues. The V end was cut by 5 bases, the J end by 10 bases, with 12 bases between. The immunoSEQ assay was v3. Profiled with immunoSEQ multiplex PCR; TCRdb holds only in-frame clones, not every one. The data contain about 60,000 clones, 69% of them seen just once; the ten biggest clones take up over 6.5%.

Here the sequenced sample was blood, taken at baseline. The receptor was isolated from a person aged 25 to 85 with non-small cell lung cancer. The V and J genes are TRBV11-2 and TRBJ2-1, with D possibly matching TRBD2 (6 bases). Here the CDR3 reads CASSQRGAEQFF. CDR3 DNA: TGTGCCAGCAGCCAGCGCGGGGCCGAGCAGTTCTTC.